This T cell receptor beta chain was observed in a study of blood T cells in healthy people across ages (dated by TCRdb to the mid-2010s). Background on the whole study: In model experiments, roughly one uniquely barcoded TCR beta cDNA molecule per two T cells was captured by template switching. Four age groups were formed from the donors: young (average about 16 years), middle-aged (just under 40), aged (around 68) and long-lived (roughly 81). Donors of different ages were randomly distributed across sequencing lanes to avoid experimental bias. For two donors (one aged 18 to 30 and one aged 80 or older), the study analyzed two additional independent replicas of 1 million unique cDNA reads from the same blood draw. To track age-related changes in TCR beta repertoire diversity, the study relied on deep sequencing normalized with unique cDNA molecular identifiers.

Donors were 39 systemically healthy Caucasian individuals from Russia aged about 6 to 100 years. Around 9.8 milliliters of peripheral blood were collected from each donor into EDTA-treated Vacutainer tubes. PBMCs were isolated by Ficoll-Paque density-gradient centrifugation, with at least 6 million obtained per sample. Total RNA, at least 6 micrograms per sample, was extracted from PBMCs with Trizol reagent. Naive CD45RAhigh/CD27high T cell percentages were measured by flow cytometry on a PBMC aliquot from every donor. Points on this clonotype: It has no known antigen specificity. There are no base qualities to consult, and no much larger clone falls within one base.

Study-level results and caveats: Donor CMV infection status was unknown, potentially confounding age-related changes in expanded clonotypes. Since profiling was done on bulk unsorted PBMCs, naive and antigen-experienced compartments could not be conclusively compared. Compared with the aged group, the long-lived group had more naive CD4+ T cells, fewer expanded clones and increased TCR diversity, a pattern suggesting age selection. As age increased, observed TCR beta diversity per million T cells dropped in a roughly linear way, and a significant reduction was already evident by age around 41. Estimates of total diversity based on one million sequenced T cells were considered lower bounds and underestimates. There was a strong correlation between observed TCR beta diversity and the percentage of naive T cells measured by flow cytometry.

Library construction relied on 5' RACE. The sequencing machine was an Illumina HiSeq 2500. The second PCR ran for roughly 6 to 11 cycles and used a J-beta primer mix along with a sample-barcoded 5' primer. Each TCR beta cDNA molecule received a unique molecular identifier from a template-switch 5' adaptor carrying 12 random nucleotides. Each sample yielded at least 3 million CDR3-containing paired-end reads. First-strand cDNA synthesis was performed from all RNA using the Mint cDNA synthesis kit, with priming by a TRBC-specific oligonucleotide. All cDNA was treated with uracil-DNA glycosylase and then went through a first 18-cycle PCR with the universal primers M1SS and BC2_uni_R. The study's processing was this. For normalization, 1 million high-quality reads, each with a distinct molecular identifier, were randomly selected from each sample. Reads with shared molecular identifiers were discarded instead of being binned into consensus sequences. CDR3 identification, clonotype clustering and error correction used MiTCR with a Q25 quality threshold and the strictest error-elimination algorithm. Lower-bound total TCR beta diversity was estimated with a nonparametric unseen species model using Euler transformation. TCRdb applied fastp at Q25 and MiXCR to the public reads, then kept only in-frame beta chains. One record per CDR3 amino acid sequence lists the most common genes and DNA. The V and J calls come from TCRdb's annotation, not from the publication. Counted in this sample were about 1,500,000 distinct CDR3 sequences; 28% of them appeared once. The top ten clones comprise 7% to 9% of the sample.

The CDR3, cysteine through phenylalanine, is 16 amino acids long. Kept here is only the CDR3 DNA, which spans 48 bases and is read in frame from base 1. Per the germline V gene, SGHTA is the CDR1 and FQGTGA is the CDR2. Ends trimmed: V by 6 bases, J by 7 bases; bases unmatched to a gene: 12. The sequencing input was blood. The chain employs TRBV7-3 and TRBJ2-7, and 13 bases in between align with TRBD2. This sequence was found in a woman in her thirties in good health. The sequenced DNA: TGTGCCAGCAGTTCCACGACTAGCGGGGGGTACAATGAGCAGTACTTC. Translated, it reads CASSSTTSGGYNEQYF.